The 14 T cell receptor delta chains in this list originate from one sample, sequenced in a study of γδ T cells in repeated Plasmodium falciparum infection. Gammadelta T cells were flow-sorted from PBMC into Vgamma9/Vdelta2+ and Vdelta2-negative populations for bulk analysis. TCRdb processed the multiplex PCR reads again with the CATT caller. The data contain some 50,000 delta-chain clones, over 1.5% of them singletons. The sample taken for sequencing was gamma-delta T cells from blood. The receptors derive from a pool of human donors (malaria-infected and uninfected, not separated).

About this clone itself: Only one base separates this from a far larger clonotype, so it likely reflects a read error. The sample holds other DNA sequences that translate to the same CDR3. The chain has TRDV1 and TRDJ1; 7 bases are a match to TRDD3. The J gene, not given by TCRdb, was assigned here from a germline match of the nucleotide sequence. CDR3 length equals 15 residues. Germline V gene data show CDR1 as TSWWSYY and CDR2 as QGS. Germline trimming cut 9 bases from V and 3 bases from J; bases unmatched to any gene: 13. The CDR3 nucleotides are TGTGCTCTCGAGGAGGACGGGGATAAGGCCGATAAACTCATCTTT. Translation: CALEEDGDKADKLIF.

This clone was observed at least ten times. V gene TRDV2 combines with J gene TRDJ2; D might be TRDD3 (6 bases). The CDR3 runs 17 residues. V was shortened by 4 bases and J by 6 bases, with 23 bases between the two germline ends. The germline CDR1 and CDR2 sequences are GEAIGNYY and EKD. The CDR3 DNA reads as TGTGCCTGTGAACTTCTGGGGTCCCATCGAGGGGCAGCACAACTCTTCTTT. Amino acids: CACELLGSHRGAAQLFF.

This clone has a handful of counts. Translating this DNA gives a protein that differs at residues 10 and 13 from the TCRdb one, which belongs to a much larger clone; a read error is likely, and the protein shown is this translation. The DNA for the CDR3 is TGTGCTCTTGGGGAAAAAGAGGGGCGTCCAAACTCTTGCACCGATAAACTCATCTTT. Its protein product is CALGEKEGRPNSCTDKLIF. The chain joins TRDV1 to TRDJ1; no clear D gene. This CDR3 is built from 19 residues. V was shortened by 2 bases and J by 1 base, with 23 bases between the two germline ends. In germline, CDR1 is TSWWSYY, CDR2 QGS.

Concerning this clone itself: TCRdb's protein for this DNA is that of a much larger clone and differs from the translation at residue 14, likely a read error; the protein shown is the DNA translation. The CDR3 DNA reads TGTGCTCTTGGGGAATTGGTCTGGGGGATACTCCTCCCTGACACCGATAAACTCATCTTT. Encoded protein: CALGELVWGILLPDTDKLIF. The chain carries TRDV1 and TRDJ1; 11 bases are a match to TRDD3. No J segment appears in TCRdb, so it was assigned here by matching the sequence to germline. With V trimmed by 2 bases and J by 0 bases, 14 bases remained unmatched. The CDR3 is 20 residues long. Per the germline V gene, CDR1 is TSWWSYY and CDR2 is QGS.

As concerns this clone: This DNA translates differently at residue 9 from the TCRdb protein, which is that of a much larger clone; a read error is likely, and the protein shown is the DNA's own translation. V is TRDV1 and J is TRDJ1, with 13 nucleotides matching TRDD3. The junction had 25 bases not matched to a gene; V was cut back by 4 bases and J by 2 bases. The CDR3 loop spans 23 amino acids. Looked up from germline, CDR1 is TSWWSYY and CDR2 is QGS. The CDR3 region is CALGARFPELYWGIRTETDKLIF. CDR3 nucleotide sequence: TGTGCTCTTGGGGCTCGATTCCCAGAATTATACTGGGGGATACGCACCGAAACCGATAAACTCATCTTT.

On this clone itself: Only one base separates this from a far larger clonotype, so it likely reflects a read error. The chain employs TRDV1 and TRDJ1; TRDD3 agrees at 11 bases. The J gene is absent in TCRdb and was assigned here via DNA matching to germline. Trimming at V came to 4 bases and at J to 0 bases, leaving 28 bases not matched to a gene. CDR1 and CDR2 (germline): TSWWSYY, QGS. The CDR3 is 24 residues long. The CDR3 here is CALGAFPANGGYGTRPRYTDKLIF. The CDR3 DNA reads TGTGCTCTTGGGGCCTTTCCCGCGAATGGGGGATACGGGACAAGACCGCGGTACACCGATAAACTCATCTTT.

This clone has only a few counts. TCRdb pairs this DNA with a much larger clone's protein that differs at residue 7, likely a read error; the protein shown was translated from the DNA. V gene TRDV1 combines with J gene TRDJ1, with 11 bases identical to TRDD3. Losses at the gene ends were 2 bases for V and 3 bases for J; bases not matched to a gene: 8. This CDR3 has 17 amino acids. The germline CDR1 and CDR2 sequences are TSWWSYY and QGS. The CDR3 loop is CALGEKWWGIRPDKLIF. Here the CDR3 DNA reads TGTGCTCTTGGGGAAAAGTGGTGGGGGATACGCCCCGATAAACTCATCTTT.

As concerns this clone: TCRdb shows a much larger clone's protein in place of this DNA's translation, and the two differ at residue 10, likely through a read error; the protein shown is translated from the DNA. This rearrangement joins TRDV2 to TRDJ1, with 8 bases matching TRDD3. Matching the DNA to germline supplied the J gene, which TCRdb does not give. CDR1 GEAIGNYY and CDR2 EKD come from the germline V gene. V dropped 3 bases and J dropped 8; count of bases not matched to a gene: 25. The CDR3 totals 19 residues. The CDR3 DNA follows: TGTGCCTGTGACGCCATGCCTACTGGGGGCCGAATAATGGGGGAGAAACTCATCTTT. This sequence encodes CACDAMPTGGRIMGEKLIF.

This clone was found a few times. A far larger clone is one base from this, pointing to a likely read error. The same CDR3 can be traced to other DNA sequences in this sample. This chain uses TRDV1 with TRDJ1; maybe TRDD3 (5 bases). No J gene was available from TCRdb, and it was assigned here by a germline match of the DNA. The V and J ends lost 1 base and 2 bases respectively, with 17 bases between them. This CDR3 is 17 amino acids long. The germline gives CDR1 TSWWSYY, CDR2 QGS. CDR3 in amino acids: CALGERSPYWITDKLIF. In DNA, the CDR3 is TGTGCTCTTGGGGAACGTTCCCCATACTGGATTACCGATAAACTCATCTTT.

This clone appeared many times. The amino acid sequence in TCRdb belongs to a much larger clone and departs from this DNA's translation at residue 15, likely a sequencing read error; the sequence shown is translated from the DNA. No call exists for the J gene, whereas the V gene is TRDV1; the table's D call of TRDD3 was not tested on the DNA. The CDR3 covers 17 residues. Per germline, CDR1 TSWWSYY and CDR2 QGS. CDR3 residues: CALGIIWGIRYTDKPIF. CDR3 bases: TGTGCTCTTGGAATTATCTGGGGGATACGTTACACCGATAAACCCATCTTT.

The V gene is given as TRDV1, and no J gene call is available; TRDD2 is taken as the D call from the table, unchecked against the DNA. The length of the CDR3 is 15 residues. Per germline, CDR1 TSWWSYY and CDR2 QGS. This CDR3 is CALGDLGLPNVTLIF. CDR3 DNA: TGTGCTCTTGGGGACTTAGGCCTTCCCAATGTTACTCTCATCTTT.

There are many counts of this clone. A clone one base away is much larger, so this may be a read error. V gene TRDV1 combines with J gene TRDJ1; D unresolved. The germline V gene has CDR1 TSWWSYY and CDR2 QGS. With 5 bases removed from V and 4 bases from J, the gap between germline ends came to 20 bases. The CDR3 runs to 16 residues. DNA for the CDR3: TGTGCTCTTGGGACCATGCTGGCCTATCGTGTCGATAAACTCATCTTT. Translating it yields CALGTMLAYRVDKLIF.

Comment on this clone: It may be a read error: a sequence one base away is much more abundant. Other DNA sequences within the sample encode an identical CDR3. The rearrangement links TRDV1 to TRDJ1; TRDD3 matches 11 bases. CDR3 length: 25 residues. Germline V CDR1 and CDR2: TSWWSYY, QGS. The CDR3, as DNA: TGTGCTCTTGGGGACCCTATTTCCTATTTGTGGTACTGGGGGATAGGAGGGGGGTACACAGATAAACTCATCTTT. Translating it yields CALGDPISYLWYWGIGGGYTDKLIF.

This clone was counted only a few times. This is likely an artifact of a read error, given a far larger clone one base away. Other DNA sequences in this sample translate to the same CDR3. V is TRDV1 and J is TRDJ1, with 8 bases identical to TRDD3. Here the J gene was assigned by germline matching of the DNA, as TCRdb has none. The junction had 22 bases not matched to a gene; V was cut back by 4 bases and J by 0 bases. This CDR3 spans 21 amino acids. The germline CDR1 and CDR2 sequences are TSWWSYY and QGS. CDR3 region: CALGGGPPFVLGALYTDKLIF. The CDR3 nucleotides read TGTGCTCTTGGGGGGGGCCCTCCTTTCGTACTGGGGGCCTTATACACCGATAAACTCATCTTT.